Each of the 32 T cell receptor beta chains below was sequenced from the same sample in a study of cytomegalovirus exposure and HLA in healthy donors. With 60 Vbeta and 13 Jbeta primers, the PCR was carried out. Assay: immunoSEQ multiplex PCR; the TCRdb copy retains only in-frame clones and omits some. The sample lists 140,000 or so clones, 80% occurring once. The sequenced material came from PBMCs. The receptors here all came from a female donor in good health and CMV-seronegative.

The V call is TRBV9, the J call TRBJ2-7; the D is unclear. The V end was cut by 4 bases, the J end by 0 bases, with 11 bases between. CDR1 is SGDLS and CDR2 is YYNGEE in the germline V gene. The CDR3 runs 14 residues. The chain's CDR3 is CASSPRSNSYEQYF. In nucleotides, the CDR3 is TGTGCCAGCAGCCCCAGATCAAACTCCTACGAGCAGTACTTC.

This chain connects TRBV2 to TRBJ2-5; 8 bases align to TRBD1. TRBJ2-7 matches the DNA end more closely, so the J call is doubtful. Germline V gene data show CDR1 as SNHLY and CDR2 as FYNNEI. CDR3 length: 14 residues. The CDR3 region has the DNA TGTGCCAGCAGGGGGACAGGAGGTTTCTACGAGCAGTACTTC. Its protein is CASRGTGGFYEQYF.

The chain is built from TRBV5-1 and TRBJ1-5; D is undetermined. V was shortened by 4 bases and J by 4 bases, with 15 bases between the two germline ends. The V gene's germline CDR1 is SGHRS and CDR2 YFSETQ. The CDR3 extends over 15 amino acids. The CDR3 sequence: CASSVGEDWNQPQHF. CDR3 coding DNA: TGCGCCAGCAGCGTCGGGGAGGATTGGAATCAGCCCCAGCATTTT.

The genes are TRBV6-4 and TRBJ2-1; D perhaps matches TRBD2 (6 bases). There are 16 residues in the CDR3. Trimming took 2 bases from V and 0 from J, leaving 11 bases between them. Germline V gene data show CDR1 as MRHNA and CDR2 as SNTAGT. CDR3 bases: TGTGCCAGCAGTGACGGAGGGAAGAGCTCCTACAATGAGCAGTTCTTC. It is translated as CASSDGGKSSYNEQFF.

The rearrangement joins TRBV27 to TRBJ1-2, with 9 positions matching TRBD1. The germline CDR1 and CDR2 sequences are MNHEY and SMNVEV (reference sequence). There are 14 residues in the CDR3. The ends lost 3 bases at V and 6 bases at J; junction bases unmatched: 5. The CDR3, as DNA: TGTGCCAGCAGTTTGGACAGGGGAGGTGATGGCTACACCTTC. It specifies CASSLDRGGDGYTF.

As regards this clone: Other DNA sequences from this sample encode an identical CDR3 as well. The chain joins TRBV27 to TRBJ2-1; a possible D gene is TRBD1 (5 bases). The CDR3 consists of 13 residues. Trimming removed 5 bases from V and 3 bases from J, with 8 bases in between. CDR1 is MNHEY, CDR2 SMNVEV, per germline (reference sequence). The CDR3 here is CASSRDSYNEQFF. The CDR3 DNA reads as TGTGCCAGCAGTAGAGACAGCTACAATGAGCAGTTCTTC.

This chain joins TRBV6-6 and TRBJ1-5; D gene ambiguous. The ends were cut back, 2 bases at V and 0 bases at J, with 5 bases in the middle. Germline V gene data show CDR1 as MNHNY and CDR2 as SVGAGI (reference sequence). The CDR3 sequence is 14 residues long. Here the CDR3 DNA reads TGTGCCAGCAGTTACATCAATAGCAATCAGCCCCAGCATTTT. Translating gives CASSYINSNQPQHF.

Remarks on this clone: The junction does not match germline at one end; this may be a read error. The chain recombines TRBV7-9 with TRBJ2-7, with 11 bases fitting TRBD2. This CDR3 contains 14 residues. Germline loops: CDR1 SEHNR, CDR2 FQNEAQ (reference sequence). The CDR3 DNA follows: TGTGCCAGCAGCCTAGCGGGAGGTCCCTACGAGCAGTACTTC. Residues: CASSLAGGPYEQYF.

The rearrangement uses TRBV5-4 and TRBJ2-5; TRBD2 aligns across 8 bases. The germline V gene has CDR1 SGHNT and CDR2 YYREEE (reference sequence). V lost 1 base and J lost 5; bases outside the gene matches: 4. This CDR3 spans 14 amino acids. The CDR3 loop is CASSLREGRETQYF. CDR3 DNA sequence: TGTGCCAGCAGCTTGCGGGAGGGCCGGGAGACCCAGTACTTC. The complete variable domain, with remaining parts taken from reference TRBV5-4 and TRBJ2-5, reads ETGVTQSPTHLIKTRGQQVTLRCSSQSGHNTVSWYQQALGQGPQFIFQYYREEENGRGNFPPRFSGLQFPNYSSELNVNALELDDSALYLCASSLREGRETQYFGPGTRLLVL.

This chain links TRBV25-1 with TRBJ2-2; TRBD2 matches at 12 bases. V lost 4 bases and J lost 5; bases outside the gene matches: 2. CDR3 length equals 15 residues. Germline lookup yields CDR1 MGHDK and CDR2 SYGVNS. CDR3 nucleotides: TGTGCCAGCAGTGTTGGACTAGCGGGAACCGGGGAGCTGTTTTTT. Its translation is CASSVGLAGTGELFF.

CDR3 sequence: CASTFSGLEQYF. The CDR3 DNA follows: TGTGCCAGCACGTTCAGCGGGCTCGAGCAGTACTTC. The chain employs TRBV7-9 and TRBJ2-7; D is possibly TRBD2 (6 bases). V lost 7 bases, J lost 6 bases, and 13 bases lay in between. The CDR3 has 12 amino acids. Germline values: CDR1 SEHNR, CDR2 FQNEAQ (reference sequence).

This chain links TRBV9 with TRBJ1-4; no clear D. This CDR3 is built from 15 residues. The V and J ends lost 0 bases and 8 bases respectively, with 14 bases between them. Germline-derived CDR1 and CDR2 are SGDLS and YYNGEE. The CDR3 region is CASSVGAAREEKLFF. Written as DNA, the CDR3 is TGTGCCAGCAGCGTAGGGGCCGCCAGAGAGGAAAAACTGTTTTTT.

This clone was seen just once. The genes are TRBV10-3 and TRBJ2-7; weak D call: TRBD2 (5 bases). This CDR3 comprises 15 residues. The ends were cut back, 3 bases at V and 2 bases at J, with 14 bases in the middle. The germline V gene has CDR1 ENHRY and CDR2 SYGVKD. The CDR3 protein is CAISDTGLAPYEQYF. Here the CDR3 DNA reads TGTGCCATCAGTGATACTGGGCTAGCCCCCTACGAGCAGTACTTC.

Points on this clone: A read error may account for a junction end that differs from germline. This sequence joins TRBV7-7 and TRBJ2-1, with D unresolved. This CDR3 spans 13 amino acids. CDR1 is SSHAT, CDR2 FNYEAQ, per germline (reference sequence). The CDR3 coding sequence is TGTGCTAGCAGCTTGGAGCCTAGCAATGAGCAGTTCTTC. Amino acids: CASSLEPSNEQFF.

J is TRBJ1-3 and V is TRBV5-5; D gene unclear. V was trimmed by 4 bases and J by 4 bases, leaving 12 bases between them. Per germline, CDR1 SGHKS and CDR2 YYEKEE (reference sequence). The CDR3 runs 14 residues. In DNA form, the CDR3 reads TGTGCCAGCAGCCCTTTGGCGGAAGGAAACACCATATATTTT. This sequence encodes CASSPLAEGNTIYF.

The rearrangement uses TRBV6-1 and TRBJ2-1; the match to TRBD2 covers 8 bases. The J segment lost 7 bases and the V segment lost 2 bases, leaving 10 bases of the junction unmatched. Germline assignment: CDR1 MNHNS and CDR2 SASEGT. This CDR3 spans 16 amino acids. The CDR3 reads CASSENGILAANEQFF. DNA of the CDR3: TGTGCCAGCAGTGAAAATGGAATACTAGCGGCTAATGAGCAGTTCTTC.

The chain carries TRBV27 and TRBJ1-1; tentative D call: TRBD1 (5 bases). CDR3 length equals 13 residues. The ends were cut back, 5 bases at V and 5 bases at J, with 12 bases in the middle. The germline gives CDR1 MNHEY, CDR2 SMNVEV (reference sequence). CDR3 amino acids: CASSGLKGTEAFF. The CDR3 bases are TGTGCCAGCAGTGGTCTGAAGGGGACTGAAGCTTTCTTT.

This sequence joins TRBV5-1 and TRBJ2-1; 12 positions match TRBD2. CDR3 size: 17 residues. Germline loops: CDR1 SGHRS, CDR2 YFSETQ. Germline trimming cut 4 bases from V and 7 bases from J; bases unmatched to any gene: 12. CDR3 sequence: CASSPLETSGRSNEQFF. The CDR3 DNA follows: TGCGCCAGCAGCCCGCTTGAGACTAGCGGGAGATCTAATGAGCAGTTCTTC.

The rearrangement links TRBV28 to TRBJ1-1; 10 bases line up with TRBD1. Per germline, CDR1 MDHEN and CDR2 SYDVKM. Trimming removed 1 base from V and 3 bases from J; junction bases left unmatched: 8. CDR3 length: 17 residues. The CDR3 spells CASSLLRTGGTDTEAFF. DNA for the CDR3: TGTGCCAGCAGTTTATTAAGGACAGGGGGGACGGACACTGAAGCTTTCTTT.

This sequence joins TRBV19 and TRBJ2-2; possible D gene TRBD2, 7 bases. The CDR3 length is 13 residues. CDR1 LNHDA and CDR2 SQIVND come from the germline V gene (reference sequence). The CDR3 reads CAGGGPTTGELFF. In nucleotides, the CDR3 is TGTGCAGGGGGAGGGCCCACAACCGGGGAGCTGTTTTTT.

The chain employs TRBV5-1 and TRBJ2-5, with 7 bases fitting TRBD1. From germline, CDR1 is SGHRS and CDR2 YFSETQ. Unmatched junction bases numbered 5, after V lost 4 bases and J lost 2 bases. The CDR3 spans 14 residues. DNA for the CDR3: TGCGCCAGCAGCCTGGGACAGCTACAAGAGACCCAGTACTTC. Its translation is CASSLGQLQETQYF.

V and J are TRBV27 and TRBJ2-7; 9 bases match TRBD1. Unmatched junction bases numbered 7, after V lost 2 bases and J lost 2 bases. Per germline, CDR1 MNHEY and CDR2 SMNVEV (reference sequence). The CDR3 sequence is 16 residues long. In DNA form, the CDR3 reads TGTGCCAGCAGTTTAACAGGGGGCGTTCTCGCCTACGAGCAGTACTTC. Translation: CASSLTGGVLAYEQYF.

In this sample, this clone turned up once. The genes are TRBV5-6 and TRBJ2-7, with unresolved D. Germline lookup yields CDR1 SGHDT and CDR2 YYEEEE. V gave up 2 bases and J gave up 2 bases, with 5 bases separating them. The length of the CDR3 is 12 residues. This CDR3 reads CASSLRAYEQYF. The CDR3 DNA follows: TGTGCCAGCAGCTTAAGAGCCTACGAGCAGTACTTC.

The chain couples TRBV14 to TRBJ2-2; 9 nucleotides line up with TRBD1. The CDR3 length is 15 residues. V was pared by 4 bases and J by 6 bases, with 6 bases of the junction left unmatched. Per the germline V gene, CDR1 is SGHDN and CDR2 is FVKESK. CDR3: CASSPTGGWAGELFF. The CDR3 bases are TGTGCCAGCAGCCCTACAGGGGGCTGGGCCGGGGAGCTGTTTTTT.

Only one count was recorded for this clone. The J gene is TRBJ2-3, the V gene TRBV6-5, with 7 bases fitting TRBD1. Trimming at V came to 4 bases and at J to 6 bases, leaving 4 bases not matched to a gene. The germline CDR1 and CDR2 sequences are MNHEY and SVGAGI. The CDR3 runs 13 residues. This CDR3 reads CASSWWTGDTQYF. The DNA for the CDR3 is TGTGCCAGCAGTTGGTGGACAGGTGATACGCAGTATTTT.

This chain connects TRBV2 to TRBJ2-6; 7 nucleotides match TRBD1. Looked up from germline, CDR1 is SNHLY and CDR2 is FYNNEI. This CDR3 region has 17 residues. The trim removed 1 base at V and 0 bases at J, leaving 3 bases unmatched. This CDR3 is CASSEGQGPSGANVLTF. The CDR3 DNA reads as TGTGCCAGCAGTGAAGGACAGGGACCCTCTGGGGCCAACGTCCTGACTTTC.

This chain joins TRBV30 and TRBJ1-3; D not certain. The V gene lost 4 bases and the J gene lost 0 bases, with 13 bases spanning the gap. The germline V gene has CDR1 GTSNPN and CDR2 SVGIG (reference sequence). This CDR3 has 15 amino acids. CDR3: CAWTTAVLSGNTIYF. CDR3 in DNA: TGTGCCTGGACAACGGCGGTACTCTCTGGAAACACCATATATTTT. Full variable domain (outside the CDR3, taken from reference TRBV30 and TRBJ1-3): SQTIHQWPATLVQPVGSPLSLECTVEGTSNPNLYWYRQAAGRGLQLLFYSVGIGQISSEVPQNLSASRPQDRQFILSSKKLLLSDSGFYLCAWTTAVLSGNTIYFGEGSWLTVV.

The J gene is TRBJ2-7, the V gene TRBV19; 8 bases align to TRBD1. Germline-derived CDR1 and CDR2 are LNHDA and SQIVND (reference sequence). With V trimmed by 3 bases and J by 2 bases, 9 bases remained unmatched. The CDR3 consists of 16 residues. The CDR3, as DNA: TGTGCCAGTAGTATCGGCCCGGGACAGGAGCCCTACGAGCAGTACTTC. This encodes CASSIGPGQEPYEQYF. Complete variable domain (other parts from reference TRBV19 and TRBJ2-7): DGGITQSPKYLFRKEGQNVTLSCEQNLNHDAMYWYRQDPGQGLRLIYYSQIVNDFQKGDIAEGYSVSREKKESFPLTVTSAQKNPTAFYLCASSIGPGQEPYEQYFGPGTRLTVT.

CDR3 residues: CASPRGGRTDTQYF. The CDR3 bases are TGCGCCAGCCCCCGGGGCGGGAGAACAGATACGCAGTATTTT. This chain connects TRBV4-1 to TRBJ2-3; TRBD2 matches at 7 bases. Unmatched junction bases numbered 8, after V lost 8 bases and J lost 3 bases. Germline V gene lookup returns CDR1 MGHRA and CDR2 YSYEKL. The CDR3 spans 14 residues.

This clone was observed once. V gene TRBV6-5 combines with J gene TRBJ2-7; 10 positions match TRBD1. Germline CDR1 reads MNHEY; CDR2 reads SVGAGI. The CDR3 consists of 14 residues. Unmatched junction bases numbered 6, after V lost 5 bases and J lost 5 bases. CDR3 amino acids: CASSTGTGAHEQYF. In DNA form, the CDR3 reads TGTGCCAGCAGTACCGGGACAGGGGCTCACGAGCAGTACTTC.

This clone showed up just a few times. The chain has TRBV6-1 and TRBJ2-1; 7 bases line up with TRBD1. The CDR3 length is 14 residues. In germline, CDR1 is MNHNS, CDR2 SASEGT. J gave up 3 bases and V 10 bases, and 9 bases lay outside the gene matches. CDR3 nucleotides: TGTGCCATCGAACAGGGGTTCCTCTACAATGAGCAGTTCTTC. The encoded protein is CAIEQGFLYNEQFF.

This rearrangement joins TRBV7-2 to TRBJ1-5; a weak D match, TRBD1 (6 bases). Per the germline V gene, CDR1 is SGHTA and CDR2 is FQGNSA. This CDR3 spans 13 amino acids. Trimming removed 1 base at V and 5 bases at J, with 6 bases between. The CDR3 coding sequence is TGTGCCAGCAGCTTAGGGACAGATCAGCCCCAGCATTTT. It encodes CASSLGTDQPQHF.